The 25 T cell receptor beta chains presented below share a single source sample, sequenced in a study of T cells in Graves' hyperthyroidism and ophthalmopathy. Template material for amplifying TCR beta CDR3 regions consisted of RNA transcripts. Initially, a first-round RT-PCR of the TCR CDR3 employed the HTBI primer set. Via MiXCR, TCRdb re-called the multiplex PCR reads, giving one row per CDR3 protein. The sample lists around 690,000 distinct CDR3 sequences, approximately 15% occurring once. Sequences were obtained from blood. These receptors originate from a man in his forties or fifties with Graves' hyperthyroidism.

As DNA, the CDR3 is TGTGCCAGCACCGTACAGGGGAGGGAGGACTATGGCTACACCTTC. This encodes CASTVQGREDYGYTF. The genes are TRBV12-3 or TRBV12-4 and TRBJ1-2; 7 nucleotides align to TRBD1. This CDR3 comprises 15 residues. V trimming: 7 bases; J trimming: 3 bases; junction bases outside the gene matches: 11.

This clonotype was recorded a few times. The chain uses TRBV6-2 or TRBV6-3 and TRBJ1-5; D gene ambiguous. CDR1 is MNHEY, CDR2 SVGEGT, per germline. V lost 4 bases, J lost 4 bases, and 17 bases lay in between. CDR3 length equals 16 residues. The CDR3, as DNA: TGTGCCAGCAGTTCCTTCCGGAGCTCCGCAAATCAGCCCCAGCATTTT. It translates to CASSSFRSSANQPQHF.

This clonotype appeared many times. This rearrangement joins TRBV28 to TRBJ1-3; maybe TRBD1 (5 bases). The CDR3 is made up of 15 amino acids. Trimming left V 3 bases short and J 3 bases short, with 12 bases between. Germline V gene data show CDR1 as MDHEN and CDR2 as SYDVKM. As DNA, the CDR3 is TGTGCCAGCAGTTTCGATGGGGGGTATGGAAACACCATATATTTT. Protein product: CASSFDGGYGNTIYF.

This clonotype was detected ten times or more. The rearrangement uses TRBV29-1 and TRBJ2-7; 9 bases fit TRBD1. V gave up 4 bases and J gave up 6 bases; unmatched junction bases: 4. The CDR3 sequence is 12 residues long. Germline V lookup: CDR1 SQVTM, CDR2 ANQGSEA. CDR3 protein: CSVGDRVSEQYF. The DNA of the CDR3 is TGCAGCGTTGGGGACAGGGTTTCCGAGCAGTACTTC.

CDR3 loop: CASSLIGWNYGYTF. CDR3 in DNA: TGTGCCAGCAGCCTAATTGGGTGGAACTATGGCTACACCTTC. This chain links TRBV7-9 with TRBJ1-2; D is unresolved. The germline CDR1 and CDR2 sequences are SEHNR and FQNEAQ (reference sequence). There are 14 residues in the CDR3. Trimming removed 5 bases at V and 2 bases at J, with 12 bases between.

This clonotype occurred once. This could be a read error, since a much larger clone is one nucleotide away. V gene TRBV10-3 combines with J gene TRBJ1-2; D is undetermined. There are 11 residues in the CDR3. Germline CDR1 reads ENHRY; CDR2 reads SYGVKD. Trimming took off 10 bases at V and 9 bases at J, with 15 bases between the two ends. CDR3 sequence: CATEGIKSYTF. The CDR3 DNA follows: TGTGCCACCGAGGGAATTAAGAGCTACACCTTC.

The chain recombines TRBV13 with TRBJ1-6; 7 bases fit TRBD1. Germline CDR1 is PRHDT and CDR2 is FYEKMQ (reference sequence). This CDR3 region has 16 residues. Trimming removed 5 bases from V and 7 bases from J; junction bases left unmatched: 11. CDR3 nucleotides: TGTGCCAGCAGCGAAAGCCACAGGGGTCGAAATTCACCCCTCCACTTT. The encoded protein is CASSESHRGRNSPLHF.

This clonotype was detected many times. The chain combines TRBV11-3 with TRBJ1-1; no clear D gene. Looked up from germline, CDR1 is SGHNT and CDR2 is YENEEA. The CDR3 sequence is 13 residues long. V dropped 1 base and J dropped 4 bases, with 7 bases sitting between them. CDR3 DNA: TGTGCCAGCAGCTTAGGGGTAGCCACTGAAGCTTTCTTT. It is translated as CASSLGVATEAFF.

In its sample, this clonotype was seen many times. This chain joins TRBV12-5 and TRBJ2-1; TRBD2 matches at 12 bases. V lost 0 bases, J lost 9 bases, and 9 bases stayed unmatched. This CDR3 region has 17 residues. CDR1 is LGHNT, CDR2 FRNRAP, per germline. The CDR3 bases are TGTGCTAGTGGTTTGGTATTCCTAGCGGGAGGGCCAACTGAGCAGTTCTTC. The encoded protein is CASGLVFLAGGPTEQFF.

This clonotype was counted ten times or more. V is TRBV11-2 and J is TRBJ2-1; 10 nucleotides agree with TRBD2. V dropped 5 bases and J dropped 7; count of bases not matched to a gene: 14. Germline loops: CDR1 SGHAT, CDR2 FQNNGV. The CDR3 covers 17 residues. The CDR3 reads CASSVRQGTSARNEQFF. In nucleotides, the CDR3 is TGTGCCAGCAGCGTTAGACAGGGGACTAGCGCTAGGAATGAGCAGTTCTTC.

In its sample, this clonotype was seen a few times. The CDR3 spells CASSPGGPLRRNEQFF. The CDR3 DNA reads TGTGCCAGCAGCCCTGGAGGGCCACTAAGACGTAATGAGCAGTTCTTC. V and J are TRBV5-6 and TRBJ2-1; the D gene is possibly TRBD2 (6 bases). The CDR3 totals 16 residues. Germline loops: CDR1 SGHDT, CDR2 YYEEEE. The V end lost 4 bases, the J end lost 7 bases, and 21 bases lay between the germline ends.

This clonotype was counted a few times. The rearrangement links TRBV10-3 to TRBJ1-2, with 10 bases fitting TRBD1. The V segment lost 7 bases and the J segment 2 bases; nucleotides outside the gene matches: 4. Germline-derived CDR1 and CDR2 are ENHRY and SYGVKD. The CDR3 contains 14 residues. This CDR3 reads CAITPGQGNYGYTF. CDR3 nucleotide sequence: TGTGCCATCACCCCGGGACAGGGGAACTATGGCTACACCTTC.

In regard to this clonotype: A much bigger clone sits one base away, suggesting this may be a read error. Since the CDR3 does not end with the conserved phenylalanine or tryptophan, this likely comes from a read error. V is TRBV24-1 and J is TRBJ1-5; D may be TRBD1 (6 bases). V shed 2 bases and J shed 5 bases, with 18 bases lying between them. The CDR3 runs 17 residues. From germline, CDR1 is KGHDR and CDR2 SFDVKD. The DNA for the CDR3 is TGTGCCACCAGTGATTCCCGACAGGTCCTGGGGGATCAGCCCCAGCATCTT. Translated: CATSDSRQVLGDQPQHL.

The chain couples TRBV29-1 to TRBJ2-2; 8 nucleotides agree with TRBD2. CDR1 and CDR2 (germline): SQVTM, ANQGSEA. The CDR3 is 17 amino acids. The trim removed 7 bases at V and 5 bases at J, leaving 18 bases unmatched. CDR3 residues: CSAARGPAGGGTGELFF. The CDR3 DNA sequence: TGCAGCGCCGCCAGGGGACCCGCGGGAGGAGGAACCGGGGAGCTGTTTTTT.

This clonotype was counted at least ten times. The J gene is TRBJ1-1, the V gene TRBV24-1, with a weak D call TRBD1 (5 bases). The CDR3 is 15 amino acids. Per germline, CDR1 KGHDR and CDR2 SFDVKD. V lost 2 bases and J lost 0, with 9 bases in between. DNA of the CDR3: TGTGCCACCAGTGATTCCCGACAGATGAACACTGAAGCTTTCTTT. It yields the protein CATSDSRQMNTEAFF.

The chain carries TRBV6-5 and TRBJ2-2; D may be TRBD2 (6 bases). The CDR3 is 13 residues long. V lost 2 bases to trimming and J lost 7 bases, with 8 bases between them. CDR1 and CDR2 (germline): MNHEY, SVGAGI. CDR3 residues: CASSYDGGGELFF. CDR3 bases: TGTGCCAGCAGTTACGACGGGGGCGGGGAGCTGTTTTTT.

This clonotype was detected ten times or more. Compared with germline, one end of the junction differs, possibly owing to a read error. The CDR3 protein is CASSLGQNQPQHF. The CDR3 DNA sequence: TGTGCCAGCAGTTTAGGACAGAATCAGCCCCAGCATTTT. The genes are TRBV5-1 and TRBJ1-5, with D possibly being TRBD1 (6 bases). Germline V CDR1 and CDR2: SGHRS, YFSETQ. CDR3 length: 13 residues.

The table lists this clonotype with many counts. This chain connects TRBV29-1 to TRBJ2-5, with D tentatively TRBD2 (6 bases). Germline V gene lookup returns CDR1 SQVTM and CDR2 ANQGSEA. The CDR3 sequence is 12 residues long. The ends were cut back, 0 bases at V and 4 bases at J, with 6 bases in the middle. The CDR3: CSVEEGGETQYF. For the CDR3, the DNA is TGCAGCGTTGAAGAGGGAGGAGAGACCCAGTACTTC.

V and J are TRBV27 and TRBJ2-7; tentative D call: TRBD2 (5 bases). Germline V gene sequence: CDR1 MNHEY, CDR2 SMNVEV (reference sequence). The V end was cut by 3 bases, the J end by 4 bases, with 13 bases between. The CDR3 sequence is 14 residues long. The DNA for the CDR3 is TGTGCCAGCAGTTTCCGGCGGGTGTGGTACGAGCAGTACTTC. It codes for CASSFRRVWYEQYF.

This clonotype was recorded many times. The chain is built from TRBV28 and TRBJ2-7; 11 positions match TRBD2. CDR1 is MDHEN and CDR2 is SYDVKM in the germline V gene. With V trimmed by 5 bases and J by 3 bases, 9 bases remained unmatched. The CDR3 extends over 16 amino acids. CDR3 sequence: CASSLLTSGSFYEQYF. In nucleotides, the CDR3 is TGTGCCAGCAGTCTACTTACTAGCGGGAGTTTCTACGAGCAGTACTTC. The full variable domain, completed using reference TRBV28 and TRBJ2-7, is DVKVTQSSRYLVKRTGEKVFLECVQDMDHENMFWYRQDPGLGLRLIYFSYDVKMKEKGDIPEGYSVSREKKERFSLILESASTNQTSMYLCASSLLTSGSFYEQYFGPGTRLTVT.

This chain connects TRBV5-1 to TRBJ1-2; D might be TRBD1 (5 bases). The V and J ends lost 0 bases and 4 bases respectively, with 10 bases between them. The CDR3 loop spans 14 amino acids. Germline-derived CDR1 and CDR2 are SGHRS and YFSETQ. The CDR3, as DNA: TGCGCCAGCAGCTTGGCCGTAGGGGCCTATGGCTACACCTTC. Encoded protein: CASSLAVGAYGYTF.

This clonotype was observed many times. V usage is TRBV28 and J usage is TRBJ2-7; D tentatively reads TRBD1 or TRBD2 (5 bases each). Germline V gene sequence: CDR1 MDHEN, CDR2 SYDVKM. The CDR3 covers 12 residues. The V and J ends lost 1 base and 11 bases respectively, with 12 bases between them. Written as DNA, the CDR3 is TGTGCCAGCAGTTTATTTGGTAGGGGAGAGTACTTC. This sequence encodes CASSLFGRGEYF.

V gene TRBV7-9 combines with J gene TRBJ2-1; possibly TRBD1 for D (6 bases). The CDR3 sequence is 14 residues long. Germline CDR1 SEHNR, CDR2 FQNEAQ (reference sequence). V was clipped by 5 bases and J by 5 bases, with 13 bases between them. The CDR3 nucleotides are TGTGCCAGCAGCCCTACAGGGAGCAACAATGAGCAGTTCTTC. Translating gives CASSPTGSNNEQFF.

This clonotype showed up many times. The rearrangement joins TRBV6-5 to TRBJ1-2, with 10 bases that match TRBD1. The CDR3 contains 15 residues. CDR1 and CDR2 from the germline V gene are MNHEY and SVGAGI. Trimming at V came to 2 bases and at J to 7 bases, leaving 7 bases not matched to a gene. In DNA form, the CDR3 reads TGTGCCAGCAGTTACCGGACAGGGGGGGAGGGTGGCTACACCTTC. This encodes CASSYRTGGEGGYTF.

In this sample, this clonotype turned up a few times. The CDR3 here is CAWSASALNEQFF. The CDR3 DNA is TGTGCCTGGAGTGCTTCGGCCCTTAATGAGCAGTTCTTC. The chain joins TRBV30 to TRBJ2-1, with D uncertain. V was trimmed by 1 base and J by 7 bases, leaving 11 bases between them. The germline V gene has CDR1 GTSNPN and CDR2 SVGIG (reference sequence). There are 13 residues in the CDR3.